The 10 T cell receptor beta chains below come from one sample, sequenced in a study of blood T cells in healthy people across ages. For the second PCR, which ran for about 6 to 11 cycles, a sample-barcoded 5' primer and a J-beta primer mix were used. Using its own MiXCR run on the 5' RACE reads, TCRdb lists one record per CDR3 protein. The sample shows under 2,000,000 distinct CDR3 sequences, roughly 52% of them seen only once. Material for sequencing was blood. Every receptor here comes from a woman in her 40s in good health.

The chain joins TRBV14 to TRBJ2-5, with 8 bases aligning to TRBD1. V trimming: 4 bases; J trimming: 2 bases; junction bases outside the gene matches: 21. The V gene's germline CDR1 is SGHDN and CDR2 FVKESK. The CDR3 extends over 20 amino acids. CDR3 sequence (DNA): TGTGCCAGCAGCCCTCTGGCCAGGGGGCCATTCGGGTCAACTCAAGAGACCCAGTACTTC. Residues: CASSPLARGPFGSTQETQYF.

The genes are TRBV5-5 and TRBJ1-2; 9 bases align to TRBD1. Germline V gene lookup returns CDR1 SGHKS and CDR2 YYEKEE (reference sequence). The CDR3 spans 16 residues. Germline trimming cut 4 bases from V and 6 bases from J; bases unmatched to any gene: 13. CDR3 in amino acids: CASSQLRTGEGDGYTF. The DNA for the CDR3 is TGTGCCAGCAGCCAACTCCGGACAGGGGAGGGCGATGGCTACACCTTC.

This clonotype showed up just a few times. The rearrangement uses TRBV4-1 and TRBJ2-4; a possible D gene is TRBD1 (6 bases). The ends were cut back, 4 bases at V and 1 base at J, with 11 bases in the middle. The length of the CDR3 is 15 residues. Germline CDR1 is MGHRA and CDR2 is YSYEKL. The CDR3 loop is CASSRTGTAKNIQYF. The CDR3 bases are TGCGCCAGCAGCCGAACAGGGACGGCCAAAAACATTCAGTACTTC.

The chain has TRBV7-2 and TRBJ2-1, with no clear D. With 0 bases removed from V and 14 bases from J, the gap between germline ends came to 14 bases. The germline V gene encodes CDR1 SGHTA and CDR2 FQGNSA. The CDR3 sequence is 13 residues long. The DNA for the CDR3 is TGTGCCAGCAGCTTAGCATTCGGTCAATGGAAGTTCTTC. It codes for CASSLAFGQWKFF.

The CDR3 sequence is CASSYGGLAGAHSTYEQYF. Written as DNA, the CDR3 is TGTGCCAGCAGTTACGGAGGACTAGCGGGGGCCCATTCTACCTACGAGCAGTACTTC. The genes are TRBV6-5 and TRBJ2-7; 13 nucleotides align to TRBD2. The CDR3 spans 19 residues. CDR1 is MNHEY and CDR2 is SVGAGI in the germline V gene. V dropped 2 bases and J dropped 2; count of bases not matched to a gene: 12.

The chain links TRBV7-2 to TRBJ1-6; 10 bases align to TRBD1. V lost 3 bases to trimming and J lost 6 bases; unmatched junction nucleotides: 2. This CDR3 comprises 15 residues. The germline CDR1 and CDR2 sequences are SGHTA and FQGNSA. In DNA, the CDR3 is TGTGCCAGCAGCTTGGACAGGGGGACTAATTCACCCCTCCACTTT. Its translation: CASSLDRGTNSPLHF.

This clonotype was seen only a few times. The J gene is TRBJ2-3, the V gene TRBV29-1, with 8 bases lining up with TRBD1. J was trimmed by 5 bases and V by 4 bases; bases with no gene match: 11. CDR1 and CDR2 (germline): SQVTM, ANQGSEA. The CDR3 is 15 residues long. CDR3 amino acids: CSVVCPDRALDTQYF. The CDR3 nucleotides read TGCAGCGTTGTGTGCCCGGACAGGGCCTTAGATACGCAGTATTTT.

The chain employs TRBV6-2 or TRBV6-3 and TRBJ1-5; TRBD1 matches 9 bases. Germline V gene sequence: CDR1 MNHEY, CDR2 SVGEGT. The CDR3 consists of 15 residues. Trimming took 6 bases from V and 5 from J; bases not matched to a gene: 8. This CDR3 reads CASRPIGTGHQPQHF. CDR3 nucleotide sequence: TGTGCCAGCAGACCTATCGGGACAGGGCATCAGCCCCAGCATTTT.

This sequence joins TRBV5-1 and TRBJ1-2, with D perhaps TRBD1 (6 bases). The CDR3 is 15 residues long. Per germline, CDR1 SGHRS and CDR2 YFSETQ. Trimming took off 2 bases at V and 2 bases at J, with 13 bases between the two ends. The CDR3 nucleotides read TGCGCCAGCAGCTTAGACAGGATTGGCAACTATGGCTACACCTTC. This sequence encodes CASSLDRIGNYGYTF.

This chain joins TRBV5-6 and TRBJ2-3; no clear D. This CDR3 comprises 14 residues. Germline V gene lookup returns CDR1 SGHDT and CDR2 YYEEEE. V lost 4 bases to trimming and J lost 0 bases, with 9 bases between them. Written as DNA, the CDR3 is TGTGCCAGCAGCGTGACGGTGAGCACAGATACGCAGTATTTT. Protein product: CASSVTVSTDTQYF.